This TCR beta chain was sequenced during a study of T cell repertoires in cytomegalovirus infection. Note on this clonotype: Its antigen is unidentified.

TCRdb re-called the reads with MiXCR, one entry per CDR3 protein. The sample lists around 430,000 distinct CDR3 sequences; roughly 43% were seen once. V shed 6 bases, J shed 6 bases, and the junction held 9 bases outside the gene matches. Germline V gene data show CDR1 as MNHEY and CDR2 as SMNVEV (reference sequence). The CDR3 has 14 residues. The origin of this receptor is a human donor in good health (CMV status not recorded). Some clones in this sample may be carry-over from other donors' samples. The sequencing used cultured PBMCs, collected from culture after CMV antigen stimulation. This chain connects TRBV27 to TRBJ1-1; 8 bases map to TRBD1. CDR3 bases: TGTGCCAGCAGCCGGACAGGGTGGGTATCTGAAGCTTTCTTT. It specifies CASSRTGWVSEAFF.